These 22 T cell receptor beta chains came from one sample sequenced in a study of response to subunit inactivated influenza vaccine. MiXCR, run by TCRdb on the RT-PCR reads, gives a single entry per CDR3 protein. The sample holds more than 450,000 distinct CDR3 sequences, 10% to 15% seen once. Sample: PBMCs from blood, taken on the day of vaccination. These receptor sequences come from a man aged 50-59 years who received an inactivated influenza vaccine.

This clonotype occurred many times. The gene calls are TRBV7-2 and TRBJ1-1; D might be TRBD1 (5 bases). V was shortened by 2 bases and J by 4 bases, with 11 bases between the two germline ends. Germline assignment: CDR1 SGHTA and CDR2 FQGNSA. This CDR3 is built from 14 residues. CDR3 residues: CASSLKGQGTEAFF. For the CDR3, the DNA is TGTGCCAGCAGCTTAAAAGGCCAGGGCACTGAAGCTTTCTTT.

The sample holds many counts of this clonotype. CDR3 sequence reads: CASSFRPQVGTEAFF. Here the CDR3 DNA reads TGTGCCAGCAGCTTCCGTCCTCAGGTGGGGACTGAAGCTTTCTTT. V and J are TRBV28 and TRBJ1-1, with D uncertain. V was clipped by 6 bases and J by 5 bases, with 19 bases between them. The CDR3 contains 15 residues. Germline CDR1 MDHEN, CDR2 SYDVKM.

This clonotype was seen only a few times. The chain is built from TRBV12-3 or TRBV12-4 and TRBJ2-1, with TRBD2 matching over 10 bases. V shed 7 bases and J 3 bases; nucleotides not matched to a gene: 9. CDR3 length: 16 residues. The CDR3 reads CASNSFSGRDYNEQFF. The CDR3 bases are TGTGCCAGCAACTCATTCAGCGGGAGGGACTACAATGAGCAGTTCTTC.

The J gene is TRBJ2-7, the V gene TRBV12-3 or TRBV12-4; D is undetermined. V gave up 0 bases and J gave up 7 bases, with 10 bases separating them. The CDR3 is 13 amino acids. This CDR3 is CASSLARIGEQYF. The CDR3 region has the DNA TGTGCCAGCAGTTTAGCGCGGATCGGAGAGCAGTACTTC.

The chain couples TRBV5-1 to TRBJ2-7; possibly TRBD2 for D (6 bases). Germline V gene data show CDR1 as SGHRS and CDR2 as YFSETQ. The ends were cut back, 0 bases at V and 3 bases at J, with 13 bases in the middle. CDR3 length: 15 residues. CDR3 nucleotides: TGCGCCAGCAGCTTGGCTCCGGGAGAGCACTACGAGCAGTACTTC. This gives the protein CASSLAPGEHYEQYF. The full variable domain, rest sourced from reference TRBV5-1 and TRBJ2-7, is KAGVTQTPRYLIKTRGQQVTLSCSPISGHRSVSWYQQTPGQGLQFLFEYFSETQRNKGNFPGRFSGRQFSNSRSEMNVSTLELGDSALYLCASSLAPGEHYEQYFGPGTRLTVT.

The rearrangement joins TRBV6-6 to TRBJ2-7, with D maybe TRBD1 (6 bases). Germline CDR1 MNHNY, CDR2 SVGAGI (reference sequence). V lost 2 bases and J 4 bases, leaving 9 bases between the germline ends. The CDR3 is 13 amino acids. For the CDR3, the DNA is TGTGCCAGCAGTTACGATACAGGGTACGAGCAGTACTTC. It is translated as CASSYDTGYEQYF.

This clonotype was observed a few times. This sequence joins TRBV28 and TRBJ2-7, with D possibly TRBD1 on 5 matching bases. V was trimmed by 6 bases and J by 4 bases, leaving 19 bases between them. This CDR3 is 15 amino acids long. Germline V CDR1 and CDR2: MDHEN, SYDVKM. The CDR3 loop reads CASSSWGRDLYEQYF. The CDR3, as DNA: TGTGCCAGCAGCAGCTGGGGCAGAGATCTATACGAGCAGTACTTC. Using reference TRBV28 and TRBJ2-7 for the parts outside the CDR3, the full variable domain is DVKVTQSSRYLVKRTGEKVFLECVQDMDHENMFWYRQDPGLGLRLIYFSYDVKMKEKGDIPEGYSVSREKKERFSLILESASTNQTSMYLCASSSWGRDLYEQYFGPGTRLTVT.

The chain carries TRBV12-3 or TRBV12-4 and TRBJ1-2, with D possibly matching TRBD1 (5 bases). This CDR3 has 14 residues. V lost 7 bases and J lost 8, with 20 bases in between. The CDR3 DNA follows: TGTGCCAGCACCCCCGGGACGGAGTCTCGCGGCTACACCTTC. Translation gives CASTPGTESRGYTF.

This clonotype was observed at least ten times. The chain carries TRBV5-6 and TRBJ1-5; D unresolved. Per the germline V gene, CDR1 is SGHDT and CDR2 is YYEEEE. The CDR3 spans 15 residues. The germline V and J ends were trimmed by 0 bases and 5 bases, with 12 bases remaining between them. The CDR3 spells CASSLAGLGDQPQHF. The DNA for the CDR3 is TGTGCCAGCAGCTTGGCCGGGTTGGGAGATCAGCCCCAGCATTTT.

This clonotype has a handful of counts. The V gene is TRBV2, the J gene TRBJ2-3, with D possibly TRBD2 on 5 matching bases. This CDR3 has 13 amino acids. Germline CDR1 reads SNHLY; CDR2 reads FYNNEI. The V end lost 7 bases, the J end lost 2 bases, and 10 bases lay between the germline ends. The chain's CDR3 is CASTAGFTDTQYF. The CDR3 DNA sequence: TGTGCCAGCACGGCGGGCTTCACAGATACGCAGTATTTT.

This clonotype showed up just a few times. The chain carries TRBV5-1 and TRBJ2-1; 10 positions match TRBD2. V lost 4 bases, J lost 1 base, and 5 bases stayed unmatched. This CDR3 has 16 residues. Germline CDR1 and CDR2: SGHRS and YFSETQ. DNA for the CDR3: TGCGCCAGCAGCAGCGGACTAGCGGCTTCCTACAATGAGCAGTTCTTC. Translating it yields CASSSGLAASYNEQFF.

This clonotype has just a few counts. The V call is TRBV20-1, the J call TRBJ2-3, with D perhaps matching TRBD2 (6 bases). The CDR3 is 14 amino acids. The V and J ends lost 7 bases and 4 bases respectively, with 18 bases between them. The V gene's germline CDR1 is DFQATT and CDR2 SNEGSKA (reference sequence). In nucleotides, the CDR3 is TGCAGTGTAAGCGGGCAGACGGTGCCAGATACGCAGTATTTT. It encodes CSVSGQTVPDTQYF.

This clonotype was found many times. This chain uses TRBV2 with TRBJ2-1; D gene ambiguous. Looked up from germline, CDR1 is SNHLY and CDR2 is FYNNEI. The V gene lost 5 bases and the J gene lost 6 bases, with 8 bases spanning the gap. CDR3 length: 12 residues. CDR3 region: CASSQTGNEQFF. CDR3 nucleotides: TGTGCCAGCAGTCAGACTGGCAATGAGCAGTTCTTC.

The DNA of the CDR3 is TGTGCCAGCAGCCATCCCGGGACCTACAATGAGCAGTTCTTC. This sequence encodes CASSHPGTYNEQFF. The chain uses TRBV27 and TRBJ2-1, with a weak D call TRBD2 (5 bases). This CDR3 spans 14 amino acids. Germline CDR1 MNHEY, CDR2 SMNVEV (reference sequence). The V and J ends lost 6 bases and 2 bases respectively, with 11 bases between them.

This clonotype occurred a few times. The chain joins TRBV29-1 to TRBJ1-4; 9 nucleotides agree with TRBD1. Germline V gene sequence: CDR1 SQVTM, CDR2 ANQGSEA. The CDR3 loop spans 14 amino acids. Unmatched junction bases numbered 4, after V lost 1 base and J lost 7 bases. The CDR3 sequence is CSVEGTGESEKLFF. The CDR3 DNA reads as TGCAGCGTTGAAGGGACAGGGGAGAGTGAAAAACTGTTTTTT.

This rearrangement joins TRBV3-1 to TRBJ2-5; D perhaps matches TRBD2 (6 bases). CDR3 length equals 15 residues. The germline V gene encodes CDR1 LGHDT and CDR2 YNNKEL (reference sequence). The V end was cut by 4 bases, the J end by 3 bases, with 15 bases between. CDR3: CASSRTFGGKETQYF. DNA of the CDR3: TGTGCCAGCAGCCGTACCTTTGGGGGGAAAGAGACCCAGTACTTC.

This clonotype showed up just a few times. The genes are TRBV5-1 and TRBJ2-2; no clear D. V lost 0 bases to trimming and J lost 0 bases, with 12 bases between them. This CDR3 has 17 residues. Germline V lookup: CDR1 SGHRS, CDR2 YFSETQ. The CDR3 coding sequence is TGCGCCAGCAGCTTGGCGTACGGAAGGGCGAACACCGGGGAGCTGTTTTTT. It yields the protein CASSLAYGRANTGELFF.

This chain joins TRBV7-2 and TRBJ1-1; D is possibly TRBD1 (5 bases). V lost 1 base, J lost 8 bases, and 8 bases lay in between. This CDR3 region has 12 residues. Per germline, CDR1 SGHTA and CDR2 FQGNSA. This CDR3 is CASSLDRGEAFF. The CDR3 DNA sequence: TGTGCCAGCAGCTTAGACCGGGGGGAAGCTTTCTTT.

This clonotype was detected a few times. The genes are TRBV20-1 and TRBJ2-3; maybe TRBD2 (6 bases). The V gene's germline CDR1 is DFQATT and CDR2 SNEGSKA (reference sequence). V was clipped by 3 bases and J by 1 base, with 11 bases between them. The CDR3 totals 14 residues. This chain's CDR3 is CSASRPSGTDTQYF. The CDR3 nucleotides are TGCAGTGCTAGTCGGCCTAGCGGCACAGATACGCAGTATTTT.

This clonotype appeared a few times. V and J are TRBV24-1 and TRBJ2-1; D call uncertain. Germline values: CDR1 KGHDR, CDR2 SFDVKD. Deletions cut 2 bases from V and 7 bases from J, with 8 bases between. This CDR3 has 13 amino acids. In DNA, the CDR3 is TGTGCCACCAGTGATTCACAGATAAATGAGCAGTTCTTC. Encoded protein: CATSDSQINEQFF.

This chain links TRBV11-2 with TRBJ2-1; D may be TRBD1 or TRBD2 (6 bases each). CDR3 length: 11 residues. The germline V and J ends were trimmed by 8 bases and 6 bases, with 8 bases remaining between them. Germline CDR1 and CDR2: SGHAT and FQNNGV. The CDR3 DNA is TGTGCCAGCGGGGGGCTCAATGAGCAGTTCTTC. It specifies CASGGLNEQFF. The whole variable domain, filled in from reference TRBV11-2 and TRBJ2-1, reads EAGVAQSPRYKIIEKRQSVAFWCNPISGHATLYWYQQILGQGPKLLIQFQNNGVVDDSQLPKDRFSAERLKGVDSTLKIQPAKLEDSAVYLCASGGLNEQFFGPGTRLTVL.

This clonotype has more than one count but fewer than ten. V is TRBV20-1 and J is TRBJ2-1; 10 bases fit TRBD2. The CDR3 extends over 17 amino acids. Germline values: CDR1 DFQATT, CDR2 SNEGSKA (reference sequence). Germline trimming cut 5 bases from V and 0 bases from J; bases unmatched to any gene: 10. DNA of the CDR3: TGCAGTGCTGATAGGACTAGCGGTCGATACTCCTACAATGAGCAGTTCTTC. Amino acids: CSADRTSGRYSYNEQFF.